The present T cell receptor (beta chain) was sequenced within a study of blood T cell repertoires in COVID-19. The germline gives CDR1 GTSNPN, CDR2 SVGIG (reference sequence). V was clipped by 4 bases and J by 5 bases; unmatched bases: 13. This CDR3 contains 15 residues. Only in-frame clones appear in the TCRdb table, and some are missing; sequencing was by immunoSEQ multiplex PCR. The sample comprises some 200,000 clones, approximately 87% of which are singletons, and 2% to 2.5% rests with the top ten. The sample was peripheral blood. The source is a woman aged 45-65 years with acute or convalescent COVID-19. V is TRBV30 and J is TRBJ2-5; TRBD2 aligns across 7 bases. The CDR3 sequence: CAWIERGRARETQYF. The CDR3 DNA reads as TGTGCCTGGATAGAAAGAGGGAGGGCCCGGGAGACCCAGTACTTC. Together with reference TRBV30 and TRBJ2-5, the CDR3 gives the full variable domain: SQTIHQWPATLVQPVGSPLSLECTVEGTSNPNLYWYRQAAGRGLQLLFYSVGIGQISSEVPQNLSASRPQDRQFILSSKKLLLSDSGFYLCAWIERGRARETQYFGPGTRLLVL.